This T cell receptor (beta chain) emerged from a study of healthy donors' naive CD4 and CD8 T cells (dated by TCRdb to between 2015 and 2016). For context, the study as a whole: Donors were chosen to span three age groups (20-25, 40-50 and 60-70 years, five or six each), with mean age about 45 and half female. The donors were HLA-typed by sequencing at HLA-A, -B, -C, -DRB1, -DQB1 and -DPB1, using the SBTexcellerator protocol, an ABI3130xl analyzer and SBTengine software. The TCR alpha libraries followed the same workflow as the beta chain, except for a newly designed primer set that covered all functional IMGT alpha gene variants. The peripheral blood mononuclear cells came from fewer than 20 individuals who were healthy and unrelated. Rearranged TCR alpha and beta chains from naive CD4+ and CD8+ T cells were sequenced in the study to test how TCR variation relates to lineage commitment.

In the case of this clonotype: It lacks a known antigen. One base away there is no much larger clone; base qualities are not given.

Cells with a CD4+CD8-CD45RO-CD45RA+ profile were isolated by FACS and defined as naive CD4+ T cells, and those with a CD8+CD4-CD45RA+CD27bright profile were defined as naive CD8+ T cells. Sorting used antibodies against CD4 (RPA-T4), CD8 (SK1), CD27 (O323), CD45RA (HI100) and CD45RO (UCHL1). Results the study describes overall, beyond this receptor: V genes, J genes and CDR3 charge together appeared to explain about 13% of CD4/CD8 propensity variance, in a largely additive manner. In both chains, CD4+ lineage was associated with a positively charged CDR3 and CD8+ lineage with a negatively charged CDR3. The study did not directly address whether homeostatic proliferation of naive T cells might have biased the repertoire. Naive CD4+ and CD8+ cells reportedly showed biased usage of most V and J gene segments, and this bias was consistent across donors and independent of HLA genotype. Because the alpha and beta chains were sequenced in bulk, pairing them was not possible, and so effects of the combined chains went unevaluated.

These reads were obtained on a 454 GS FLX Titanium. TCR libraries were built from 450 to 600 ng of total RNA with a previously published linear amplification protocol. The Roche/454 Genome Sequencer with Titanium chemistry was used for sequencing. On the study's bioinformatics: From roughly five of the healthy donors, a total of 75,000 to 90,000 rearranged TCR alpha transcripts were sequenced. Duplicate transcripts were removed, and each unique TCR clonotype was defined by its CDR3 junction following IMGT nomenclature. In R 2.13.0, logistic regression modeled CD4 versus CD8 status on V and J genes, adjusting for donor effects, with Bonferroni correction for multiple testing. Through fastp at Q25 and MiXCR, TCRdb rebuilt clones from the public reads, retaining in-frame beta chains. Each CDR3 protein appears once, grouped with its most common genes and DNA. TCRdb, not the authors, supplied the V and J calls. The sample contains around 180,000 distinct CDR3 sequences, nearly 75% of them found a single time. Roughly 2.3% of the sample is in the top ten clones.

Reading from cysteine to phenylalanine, the CDR3 counts 14 amino acids. CDR3 DNA is the only sequence kept; it has 42 bases, read in frame from the first base. Reading the germline V gene gives CDR1 SQVTM and CDR2 ANQGSEA. Trimming removed 0 bases from V and 2 bases from J, leaving 10 bases between the germline ends. The sequence joins TRBV29-1 to TRBJ1-2; possibly the D gene is TRBD1, per 5 matching bases. What was sequenced was naive CD4+ and CD8+ T cells sorted from blood, pooled from several donors. This specimen's cell subset or site label, per the study, means: FACS-sorted naive CD4+ (CD45RO-CD45RA+) and naive CD8+ (CD45RA+CD27bright) T cells. The TCR originated in a pool of human donors in good health; the sample pools cells from several healthy donors. The CDR3 protein: CSVEDRDPNYGYTF. The DNA sequence is TGCAGCGTTGAAGACAGGGACCCCAACTATGGCTACACCTTC. The entire variable domain, with the stretches around the CDR3 drawn from the reference TRBV29-1 and TRBJ1-2 proteins, is SAVISQKPSRDICQRGTSLTIQCQVDSQVTMMFWYRQQPGQSLTLIATANQGSEATYESGFVIDKFPISRPNLTFSTLTVSNMSPEDSSIYLCSVEDRDPNYGYTFGSGTRLTVV.